Included here is one TCR beta chain sequence, with context. Produced via immunoSEQ multiplex PCR; TCRdb's table is partial and in-frame only. The profile shows about 67,000 clones, roughly 98% of them singletons. V lost 2 bases and J 3 bases, leaving 11 bases between the germline ends. The CDR3 runs 15 residues. CDR1 SGHDT and CDR2 YYEEEE come from the germline V gene. The data are from a study of technical replicates of blood from a few donors. The sample taken for sequencing was T cells isolated from PBMCs. This chain links TRBV5-6 with TRBJ1-4; the D gene is possibly TRBD1 (6 bases). The receptor was isolated from a human donor in good health. In nucleotides, the CDR3 is TGTGCCAGCAGCTTCATGGCAGGGGCTAATGAAAAACTGTTTTTT. It is translated as CASSFMAGANEKLFF.